This entry describes one T cell receptor beta chain. Its specificity is not known. This record comes from a study of T cell responses to AZD1222 COVID-19 vaccine. Study background: Pooling covered second doses at about 4 or about 12 weeks.

Notes on the study in general: At 160-218 and 743-854, vaccine-associated CD4 TCRs were dominant, and they spanned spike. Baseline seropositivity characterized only a handful of AZD1222 recipients. White British ancestry dominated among donors, who included more females, and clonal diversity was possibly underestimated.

The CDR3 runs 14 residues. V dropped 0 bases and J dropped 1 base, with 6 bases sitting between them. Germline CDR1 SGHNT, CDR2 YENEEA. The data were produced by immunoSEQ multiplex PCR, yet TCRdb's version contains in-frame clones alone and is incomplete. The sample holds roughly 110,000 clones, around nine tenths seen once. V gene TRBV11-3 combines with J gene TRBJ1-1; possibly TRBD1 for D (5 bases). The sequence came from an adult in good health. Sequenced material: peripheral blood, taken on day 0 of AZD1222 vaccination. The CDR3 here is CASSLDGGNTEAFF. In DNA form, the CDR3 reads TGTGCCAGCAGCTTAGATGGGGGGAACACTGAAGCTTTCTTT.